This passage covers 19 T cell receptor beta chains from one sample sequenced in a study of long-term antiretroviral therapy in people with HIV. Samples were assayed with immunoSEQ v3.0 at survey level. Sequencing used immunoSEQ multiplex PCR; TCRdb keeps in-frame clones, though not all of them. Here the sample spans fewer than 40,000 clones, about 93% being singletons. Sample: unsorted PBMCs, taken 5 to 5.5 years after starting antiretroviral therapy. The receptors were gathered from a woman in her 50s with HIV.

The rearrangement joins TRBV5-5 to TRBJ1-4, with TRBD1 matching 7 bases. Trimming removed 0 bases from V and 10 bases from J; junction bases left unmatched: 9. The CDR3 is 15 amino acids. The germline CDR1 and CDR2 sequences are SGHKS and YYEKEE (reference sequence). The CDR3 nucleotides are TGTGCCAGCAGCTTGGTAGGGACAGAGGCAGGAAAACTGTTTTTT. This codes for CASSLVGTEAGKLFF.

This chain joins TRBV6-5 and TRBJ1-1; TRBD1 matches 8 bases. The V gene's germline CDR1 is MNHEY and CDR2 SVGAGI. The CDR3 covers 12 residues. V lost 6 bases and J lost 7; bases outside the gene matches: 4. The CDR3: CASRSGTGEAFF. DNA of the CDR3: TGTGCCAGCAGATCCGGGACAGGTGAAGCTTTCTTT.

The chain recombines TRBV6-5 with TRBJ2-2; 7 bases agree with TRBD1. J lost 5 bases, V lost 4 bases, and 1 base had no gene match. Germline V gene sequence: CDR1 MNHEY, CDR2 SVGAGI. The CDR3 totals 13 residues. As DNA, the CDR3 is TGTGCCAGCAGTTCGACAGGGACCGGGGAGCTGTTTTTT. The encoded protein is CASSSTGTGELFF.

A few counts support this clone. The J gene is TRBJ1-4, the V gene TRBV6-4; D not resolved. V lost 8 bases and J 7 bases, leaving 14 bases between the germline ends. Germline-derived CDR1 and CDR2 are MRHNA and SNTAGT. The CDR3 totals 13 residues. CDR3 in DNA: TGTGCCAGCCAAGGGAGCCGTGGTGAAAAACTGTTTTTT. Its protein is CASQGSRGEKLFF.

This sequence joins TRBV18 and TRBJ2-7; TRBD2 agrees at 7 bases. V lost 3 bases to trimming and J lost 1 base; unmatched junction nucleotides: 6. CDR1 KGHSH and CDR2 LQKENI come from the germline V gene. This CDR3 spans 15 amino acids. CDR3 bases: TGTGCCAGCTCACCGCGGGGGACCCCATCCTACGAGCAGTACTTC. It translates to CASSPRGTPSYEQYF.

This clone was counted once. The V gene is TRBV15, the J gene TRBJ1-4, with D unclear. Trimming pared 3 bases from V and 10 bases from J, leaving 12 bases between. The germline gives CDR1 LNHNV, CDR2 YYDKDF (reference sequence). The CDR3 length is 13 residues. The CDR3 sequence is CATSSPGSGKLFF. CDR3 DNA sequence: TGTGCCACCAGCAGCCCCGGTAGCGGAAAACTGTTTTTT.

CDR3 sequence (DNA): TGTGCCAGCAGTGAAGTTGACGAAACCGGGGAGCTGTTTTTT. Amino acid sequence: CASSEVDETGELFF. The chain combines TRBV6-1 with TRBJ2-2; no reliable D call. The CDR3 runs 14 residues. CDR1 MNHNS and CDR2 SASEGT come from the germline V gene. Trimming cost V 1 base and J 5 bases, with 8 bases left between them.

The V and J genes are TRBV27 and TRBJ2-7; 8 nucleotides align to TRBD2. The CDR3 has 14 residues. V dropped 4 bases and J dropped 5; count of bases not matched to a gene: 7. The germline CDR1 and CDR2 sequences are MNHEY and SMNVEV (reference sequence). For the CDR3, the DNA is TGTGCCAGCAGTTACTCCGGGACTAGGGACGAGCAGTACTTC. It specifies CASSYSGTRDEQYF.

V is TRBV7-9 and J is TRBJ1-5, with 7 positions matching TRBD1. The CDR3 totals 17 residues. After removal of 0 bases from V and 2 bases from J, the junction contained 7 bases not matched to a gene. Per germline, CDR1 SEHNR and CDR2 FQNEAQ (reference sequence). CDR3 DNA: TGTGCCAGCAGCTTAGCGCTGGGAGGGACAGGCAATCAGCCCCAGCATTTT. Its protein product is CASSLALGGTGNQPQHF.

This sequence joins TRBV7-9 and TRBJ1-6, with D tentatively TRBD1 (5 bases). CDR3 size: 15 residues. The germline V gene encodes CDR1 SEHNR and CDR2 FQNEAQ (reference sequence). V lost 4 bases and J lost 5, with 12 bases in between. Here the CDR3 DNA reads TGTGCCAGCAGCTACGATGGGGCAAATAATTCACCCCTCCACTTT. It encodes CASSYDGANNSPLHF.

V usage is TRBV19 and J usage is TRBJ2-1, with TRBD2 matching over 10 bases. The V segment lost 4 bases and the J segment 1 base; nucleotides outside the gene matches: 1. Germline CDR1 LNHDA, CDR2 SQIVND (reference sequence). The CDR3 covers 15 residues. DNA of the CDR3: TGTGCCAGTAGTAAGGGACTAGCGTCCTACAATGAGCAGTTCTTC. It is translated as CASSKGLASYNEQFF.

The CDR3 nucleotides read TGTGCCTGGAGTGTAATCGGTTCACCCCTCCACTTT. Its protein is CAWSVIGSPLHF. The chain joins TRBV30 to TRBJ1-6; D is unresolved. This CDR3 contains 12 residues. The V and J ends lost 0 bases and 9 bases respectively, with 6 bases between them. Germline-derived CDR1 and CDR2 are GTSNPN and SVGIG (reference sequence).

The chain's CDR3 is CASSDAGGHTEAFF. The CDR3, as DNA: TGTGCCAGCAGTGACGCAGGGGGACACACTGAAGCTTTCTTT. The chain uses TRBV2 and TRBJ1-1; 7 bases align to TRBD1. Germline CDR1 SNHLY, CDR2 FYNNEI. This CDR3 comprises 14 residues. Trimming at V came to 3 bases and at J to 3 bases, leaving 4 bases not matched to a gene.

The CDR3 loop reads CASTRDSRYGYTF. The CDR3 nucleotides are TGTGCCAGCACCCGGGACAGCCGCTATGGCTACACCTTC. The chain employs TRBV7-9 and TRBJ1-2; the match to TRBD1 covers 7 bases. Germline values: CDR1 SEHNR, CDR2 FQNEAQ (reference sequence). The CDR3 loop spans 13 amino acids. Losses at the gene ends were 7 bases for V and 4 bases for J; bases not matched to a gene: 6.

The chain employs TRBV10-3 and TRBJ2-3, with 8 bases fitting TRBD2. The CDR3 runs to 21 residues. The junction had 19 bases not matched to a gene; V was cut back by 0 bases and J by 2 bases. Germline V gives CDR1 ENHRY, CDR2 SYGVKD. Here the CDR3 reads CAISESKVGGGRPHPTDTQYF. CDR3 bases: TGTGCCATCAGTGAGTCAAAAGTCGGGGGGGGTCGTCCACATCCCACAGATACGCAGTATTTT.

The chain carries TRBV5-1 and TRBJ2-1; TRBD2 agrees at 12 bases. The CDR3 runs to 15 residues. CDR1 is SGHRS and CDR2 is YFSETQ in the germline V gene. V gave up 2 bases and J gave up 9 bases; unmatched junction bases: 6. CDR3 loop: CASSLLAGGGAEQFF. Written as DNA, the CDR3 is TGCGCCAGCAGCTTACTAGCGGGGGGTGGGGCTGAGCAGTTCTTC.

This rearrangement joins TRBV11-2 to TRBJ2-3; no clear D. The length of the CDR3 is 11 residues. V was cut by 1 base and J by 6 bases, with 2 bases left in between. CDR1 is SGHAT, CDR2 FQNNGV, per germline. The CDR3 region has the DNA TGTGCCAGCAGCTTAGCCGATACGCAGTATTTT. Protein product: CASSLADTQYF.

This chain joins TRBV9 and TRBJ1-6; 10 bases are shared with TRBD1. V trimming: 0 bases; J trimming: 11 bases; junction bases outside the gene matches: 8. CDR1 is SGDLS, CDR2 YYNGEE, per germline. CDR3 length equals 16 residues. CDR3 in DNA: TGTGCCAGCAGCGTAGACCGGGACAGGGGTGCGGCACCCCTCCACTTT. This translates into CASSVDRDRGAAPLHF.

The V and J genes are TRBV2 and TRBJ1-4; TRBD1 might be the D (5 bases). The V and J ends lost 5 bases and 8 bases respectively, with 21 bases between them. CDR1 is SNHLY, CDR2 FYNNEI, per germline. The CDR3 covers 16 residues. DNA of the CDR3: TGTGCCAGCAGTCTGGCGGGGGTAGGGGCGGAGGAAAAACTGTTTTTT. Its translation: CASSLAGVGAEEKLFF.